This T cell receptor (beta chain) was sequenced in a study of molecular identifiers for immune sequencing clone quantification. MiXCR, run by TCRdb on the PCR reads, gives a single entry per CDR3 protein. The sample has about 640,000 distinct CDR3 sequences, just under 20% seen once; the top ten hold 0.85%. The CDR3 has 17 amino acids. V gave up 0 bases and J gave up 7 bases, with 21 bases separating them. Germline lookup yields CDR1 LGHDT and CDR2 YNNKEL (reference sequence). This clonotype came up many times. The specimen was naive CD8+ T cells from blood, with Jurkat cell RNA spiked in. Regarding subset: FACS-sorted CD8+CD4-CCR7+CD45RA+ naive T cells. V and J are TRBV3-1 and TRBJ1-1; D perhaps matches TRBD1 (6 bases). The sequence was collected from a human donor in good health. Some libraries in this study had Jurkat cell RNA spiked in. CDR3 amino acids: CASSQEELRTVTNEAFF. The CDR3 DNA reads as TGTGCCAGCAGCCAAGAAGAACTACGGACAGTCACTAATGAAGCTTTCTTT.